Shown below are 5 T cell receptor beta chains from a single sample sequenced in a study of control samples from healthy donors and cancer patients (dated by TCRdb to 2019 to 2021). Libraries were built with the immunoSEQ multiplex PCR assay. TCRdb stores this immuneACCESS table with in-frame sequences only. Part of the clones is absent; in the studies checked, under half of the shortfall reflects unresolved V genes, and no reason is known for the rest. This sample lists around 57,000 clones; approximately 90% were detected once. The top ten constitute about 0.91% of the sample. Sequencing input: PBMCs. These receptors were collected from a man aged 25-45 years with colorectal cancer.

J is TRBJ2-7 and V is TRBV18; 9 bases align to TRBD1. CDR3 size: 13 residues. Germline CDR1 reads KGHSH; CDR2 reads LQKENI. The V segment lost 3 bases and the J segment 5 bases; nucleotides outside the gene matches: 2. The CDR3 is CASSPTGGHEQYV. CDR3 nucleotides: TGTGCCAGCTCACCGACAGGGGGGCACGAGCAGTACGTC.

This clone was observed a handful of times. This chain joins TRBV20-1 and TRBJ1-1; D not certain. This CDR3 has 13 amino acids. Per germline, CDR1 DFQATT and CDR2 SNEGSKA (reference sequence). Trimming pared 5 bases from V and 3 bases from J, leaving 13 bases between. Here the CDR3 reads CSAGGESDTEAFF. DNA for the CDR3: TGCAGTGCTGGTGGGGAGTCGGACACTGAAGCTTTCTTT.

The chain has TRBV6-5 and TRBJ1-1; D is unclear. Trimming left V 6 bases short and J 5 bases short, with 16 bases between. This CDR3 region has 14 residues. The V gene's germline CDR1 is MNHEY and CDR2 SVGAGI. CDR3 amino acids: CASRPSQVGTEAFF. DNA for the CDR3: TGTGCCAGCAGGCCGTCTCAGGTCGGGACTGAAGCTTTCTTT.

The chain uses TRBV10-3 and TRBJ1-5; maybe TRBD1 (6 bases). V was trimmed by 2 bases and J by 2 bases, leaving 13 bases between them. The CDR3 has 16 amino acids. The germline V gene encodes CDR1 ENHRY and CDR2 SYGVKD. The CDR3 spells CAISEVRGAGNQPQHF. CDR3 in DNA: TGTGCCATCAGTGAGGTTCGGGGGGCCGGCAATCAGCCCCAGCATTTT.

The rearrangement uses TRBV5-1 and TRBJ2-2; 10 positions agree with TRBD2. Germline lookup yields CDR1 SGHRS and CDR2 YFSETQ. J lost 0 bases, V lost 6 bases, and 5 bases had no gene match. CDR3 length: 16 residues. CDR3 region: CASTLLAGPNTGELFF. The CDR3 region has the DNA TGCGCCAGCACCCTACTAGCGGGACCGAACACCGGGGAGCTGTTTTTT.